A single TCR beta chain is shown here with its context. Per germline, CDR1 SGHNT and CDR2 YENEEA. This CDR3 comprises 17 residues. Trimming took 1 base from V and 4 from J; bases not matched to a gene: 8. This sample was taken from a study of blood T cell repertoires in COVID-19. Whole-study context: PBMCs, B-cell-depleted T cells, or T cells were the source of the cDNA or gDNA that made up the material.

Clones were read by immunoSEQ multiplex PCR, and TCRdb kept only the in-frame ones, dropping some. This table holds about 210,000 clones, about 76% found once. The chain links TRBV11-3 to TRBJ1-1, with 11 bases lining up with TRBD1. The sample taken for sequencing was PBMCs or T cells enriched from blood (not recorded which). This clonotype originated in a woman in her 50s with acute COVID-19. CDR3 coding DNA: TGTGCCAGCAGCTTAGGGACAGGGGGCTTTCGTTTCACTGAAGCTTTCTTT. It codes for CASSLGTGGFRFTEAFF.